The T cell receptor beta chain under discussion was sequenced for a study of control samples from healthy donors and cancer patients. This CDR3 is built from 15 residues. CDR1 and CDR2 (germline): MNHEY, SVGAGI. V lost 0 bases, J lost 0 bases, and 6 bases lay in between. As regards this clone: Within the sample, other DNA sequences also encode this same CDR3.

The repertoire was sequenced with immunoSEQ multiplex PCR; TCRdb's copy has only in-frame clones and lacks some. The sample comprises about 220,000 clones, roughly 94% of which are singletons, and roughly 1.6% rests with the top ten. Sequenced: blood. The chain has TRBV6-5 and TRBJ1-5, with a possible D match to TRBD1 (5 bases). This clonotype was sampled from a man aged 50 to 60 in good health. CDR3 region: CASSYSQGSNQPQHF. CDR3 sequence (DNA): TGTGCCAGCAGTTACTCGCAGGGTAGCAATCAGCCCCAGCATTTT.